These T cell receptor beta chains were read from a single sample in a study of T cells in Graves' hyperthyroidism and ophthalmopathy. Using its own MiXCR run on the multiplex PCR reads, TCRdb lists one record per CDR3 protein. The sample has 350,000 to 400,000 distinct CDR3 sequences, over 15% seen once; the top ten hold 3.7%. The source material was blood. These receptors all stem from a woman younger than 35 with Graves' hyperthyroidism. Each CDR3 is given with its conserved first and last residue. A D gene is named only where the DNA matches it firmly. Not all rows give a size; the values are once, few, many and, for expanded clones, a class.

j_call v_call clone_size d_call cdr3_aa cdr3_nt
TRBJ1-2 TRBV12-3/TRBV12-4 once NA CASSLSRARFGYTF TGTGCCAGCAGTTTAAGCAGGGCCCGGTTTGGCTACACCTTC
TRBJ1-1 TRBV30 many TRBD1 CAWSTGQQNTEAFF TGTGCCTGGAGCACGGGACAGCAGAACACTGAAGCTTTCTTT
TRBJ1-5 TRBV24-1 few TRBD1 CATSDLGQDNSNQPQHF TGTGCCACCAGTGACCTGGGACAGGATAATAGCAATCAGCCCCAGCATTTT
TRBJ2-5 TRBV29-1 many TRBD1 CSVVAGTGVEETQYF TGCAGCGTTGTCGCCGGGACAGGGGTTGAAGAGACCCAGTACTTC
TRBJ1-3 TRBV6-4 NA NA CASSFPVRSGNTIYF TGTGCCAGCAGTTTCCCGGTGCGCTCTGGAAACACCATATATTTT
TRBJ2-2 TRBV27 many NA CASADGGAGTGELFF TGTGCCAGCGCCGATGGGGGCGCAGGCACCGGGGAGCTGTTTTTT
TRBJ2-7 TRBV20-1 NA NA CSARLQGREYF TGCAGTGCTAGGCTTCAGGGTCGGGAGTACTTC
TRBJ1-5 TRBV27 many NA CASSLIGAPNQPQHF TGTGCCAGCAGTTTAATTGGGGCCCCTAATCAGCCCCAGCATTTT
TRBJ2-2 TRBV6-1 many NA CASSEAGKNTGELFF TGTGCCAGCAGTGAAGCTGGCAAGAACACCGGGGAGCTGTTTTTT
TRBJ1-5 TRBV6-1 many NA CASSELFGQGDQPQHF TGTGCCAGCAGTGAATTATTTGGGCAGGGAGATCAGCCCCAGCATTTT